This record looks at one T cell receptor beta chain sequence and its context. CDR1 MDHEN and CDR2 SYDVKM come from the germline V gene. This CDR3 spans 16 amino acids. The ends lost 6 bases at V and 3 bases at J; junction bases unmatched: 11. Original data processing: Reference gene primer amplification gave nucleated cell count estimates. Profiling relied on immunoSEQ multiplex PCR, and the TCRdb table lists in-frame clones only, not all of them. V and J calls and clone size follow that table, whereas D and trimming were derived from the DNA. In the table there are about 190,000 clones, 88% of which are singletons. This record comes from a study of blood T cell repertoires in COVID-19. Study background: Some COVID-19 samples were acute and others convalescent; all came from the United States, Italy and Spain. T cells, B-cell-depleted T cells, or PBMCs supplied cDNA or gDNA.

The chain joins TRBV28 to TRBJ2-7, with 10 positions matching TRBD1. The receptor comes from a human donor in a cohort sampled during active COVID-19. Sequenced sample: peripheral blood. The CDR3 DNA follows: TGTGCCAGCAGCCAAGTATCCGGGACAGGGGACTACGAGCAGTACTTC. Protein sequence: CASSQVSGTGDYEQYF.